These T cell receptor beta chains were read from a single sample in a study of sequential checkpoint blockade in melanoma. The repertoire was sequenced with immunoSEQ multiplex PCR; TCRdb's copy has only in-frame clones and lacks some. The sample yields about 19,000 clones, around 82% seen once. This material consisted of CD8+ T cells sorted from blood (inferred from file names), taken from a patient given nivolumab and ipilimumab in sequence. The receptors originated from a human donor with melanoma. Each CDR3 is given with its conserved first and last residue. Each record gives: clone size, J gene, D gene, V gene, CDR3 protein, CDR3 DNA. A D gene is named only where the DNA matches it firmly. Not all rows give a size; the values are once, few, many and, for expanded clones, a class.

clone_size: NA
j_call: TRBJ1-5
d_call: NA
v_call: TRBV7-9
cdr3_aa: CASSEGALNQPQHF
cdr3_nt: TGTGCCAGCAGCGAAGGGGCCCTAAATCAGCCCCAGCATTTT

clone_size: NA
j_call: TRBJ2-2
d_call: NA
v_call: TRBV19
cdr3_aa: CASSLGTPGELFF
cdr3_nt: TGTGCCAGTAGTCTCGGGACACCCGGGGAGCTGTTTTTT

clone_size: NA
j_call: TRBJ1-1
d_call: NA
v_call: TRBV10-2
cdr3_aa: CASSESPDSEAFF
cdr3_nt: TGCGCCAGCAGTGAGTCCCCGGACAGTGAAGCTTTCTTT

clone_size: NA
j_call: TRBJ2-5
d_call: NA
v_call: TRBV7-9
cdr3_aa: CASSAQGRQTETQYF
cdr3_nt: TGTGCCAGCAGCGCCCAGGGGCGGCAGACCGAGACCCAGTACTTC

clone_size: NA
j_call: TRBJ2-1
d_call: TRBD1
v_call: TRBV19
cdr3_aa: CASSRTGSYNEQFF
cdr3_nt: TGTGCCAGTAGTAGGACAGGCTCCTACAATGAGCAGTTCTTC

clone_size: NA
j_call: TRBJ2-1
d_call: NA
v_call: TRBV19
cdr3_aa: CASSIIPYNEQFF
cdr3_nt: TGTGCCAGTAGTATTATCCCTTACAATGAGCAGTTCTTC

clone_size: NA
j_call: TRBJ2-7
d_call: NA
v_call: TRBV7-8
cdr3_aa: CASSLEYGAYEQYF
cdr3_nt: TGTGCCAGCAGCTTAGAATATGGAGCCTACGAGCAGTACTTC

clone_size: NA
j_call: TRBJ2-7
d_call: NA
v_call: TRBV16
cdr3_aa: CASSPYGNYEQYF
cdr3_nt: TGTGCCAGCAGCCCGTATGGAAACTACGAGCAGTACTTC

clone_size: NA
j_call: TRBJ1-4
d_call: NA
v_call: TRBV7-8
cdr3_aa: CATLPTGGRGEKLFF
cdr3_nt: TGTGCCACCCTCCCCACGGGAGGGCGGGGTGAAAAACTGTTTTTT

clone_size: NA
j_call: TRBJ1-4
d_call: NA
v_call: TRBV5-6
cdr3_aa: CASSVRPVPNEKLFF
cdr3_nt: TGTGCCAGCAGCGTCAGGCCAGTCCCTAATGAAAAACTGTTTTTT

clone_size: NA
j_call: TRBJ2-3
d_call: TRBD1
v_call: TRBV27
cdr3_aa: CASRDRGRTSDTQYF
cdr3_nt: TGTGCCAGCAGGGACAGGGGGCGAACCTCAGATACGCAGTATTTT

clone_size: NA
j_call: TRBJ2-3
d_call: TRBD2
v_call: TRBV7-9
cdr3_aa: CASSSLGLAASTDTQYF
cdr3_nt: TGTGCCAGCAGCTCCCTAGGGCTAGCGGCCAGCACAGATACGCAGTATTTT

clone_size: NA
j_call: TRBJ1-6
d_call: NA
v_call: TRBV27
cdr3_aa: CASSLSLGAGNSPLHF
cdr3_nt: TGTGCCAGCAGTTTATCGTTGGGCGCGGGCAATTCACCCCTCCACTTT

clone_size: NA
j_call: TRBJ1-5
d_call: TRBD1
v_call: TRBV6-5
cdr3_aa: CASQKGANQPQHF
cdr3_nt: TGTGCCAGTCAGAAGGGGGCCAATCAGCCCCAGCATTTT

clone_size: medium-sized
j_call: TRBJ1-4
d_call: NA
v_call: TRBV25-1
cdr3_aa: CASSDLGLEKLFF
cdr3_nt: TGTGCCAGCAGTGATTTGGGACTTGAAAAACTGTTTTTT

clone_size: NA
j_call: TRBJ1-2
d_call: NA
v_call: TRBV28
cdr3_aa: CASSLSPRGNYGYTF
cdr3_nt: TGTGCCAGCAGTTTAAGCCCTCGGGGAAACTATGGCTACACCTTC

clone_size: NA
j_call: TRBJ2-7
d_call: TRBD1
v_call: TRBV28
cdr3_aa: CASSPLDRVAAYEQYF
cdr3_nt: TGTGCCAGCAGTCCCCTGGACAGGGTGGCGGCTTACGAGCAGTACTTC

clone_size: NA
j_call: TRBJ2-1
d_call: TRBD2
v_call: TRBV6-1
cdr3_aa: CATQESLAGNNEQFF
cdr3_nt: TGTGCCACCCAGGAGAGCCTAGCGGGAAACAATGAGCAGTTCTTC

clone_size: NA
j_call: TRBJ2-7
d_call: NA
v_call: TRBV4-1
cdr3_aa: CASSQDYERVGSHEQYF
cdr3_nt: TGCGCCAGCAGCCAAGATTACGAGAGGGTGGGTAGCCACGAGCAGTACTTC

clone_size: once
j_call: TRBJ1-1
d_call: TRBD1
v_call: TRBV28
cdr3_aa: CASSSLRQGAGTEAFF
cdr3_nt: TGTGCCAGCAGTTCCCTTAGACAGGGGGCGGGCACTGAAGCTTTCTTT

clone_size: NA
j_call: TRBJ1-5
d_call: TRBD1
v_call: TRBV7-8
cdr3_aa: CASSSQGLGQPQHF
cdr3_nt: TGTGCCAGCAGCTCACAGGGGCTGGGGCAGCCCCAGCATTTT

clone_size: few
j_call: TRBJ1-5
d_call: TRBD1
v_call: TRBV28
cdr3_aa: CASSLSGGSQPQHF
cdr3_nt: TGTGCCAGCAGTTTATCAGGGGGTAGTCAGCCCCAGCATTTT